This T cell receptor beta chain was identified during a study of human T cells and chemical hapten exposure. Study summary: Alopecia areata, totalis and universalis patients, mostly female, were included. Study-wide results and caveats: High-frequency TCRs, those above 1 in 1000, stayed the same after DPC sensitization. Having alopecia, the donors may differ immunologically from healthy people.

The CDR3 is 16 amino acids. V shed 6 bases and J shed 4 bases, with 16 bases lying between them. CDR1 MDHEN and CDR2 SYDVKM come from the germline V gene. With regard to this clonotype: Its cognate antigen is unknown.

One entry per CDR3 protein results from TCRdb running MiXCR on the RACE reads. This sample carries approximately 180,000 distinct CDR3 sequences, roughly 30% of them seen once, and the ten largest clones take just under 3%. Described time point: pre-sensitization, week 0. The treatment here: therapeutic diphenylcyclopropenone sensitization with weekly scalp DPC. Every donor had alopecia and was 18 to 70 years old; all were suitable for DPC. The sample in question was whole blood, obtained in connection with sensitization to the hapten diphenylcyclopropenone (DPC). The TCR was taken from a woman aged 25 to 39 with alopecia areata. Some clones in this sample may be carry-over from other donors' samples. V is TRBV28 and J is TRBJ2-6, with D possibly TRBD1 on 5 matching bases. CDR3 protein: CASSPQDLSGANVLTF. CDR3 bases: TGTGCCAGCAGCCCACAGGATCTTTCCGGGGCCAACGTCCTGACTTTC.